This T cell receptor (beta chain) was obtained from a study of CD8+ T cells in alopecia areata listed by TCRdb under 2018. About the study as a whole: To study T cell clonal expansion in alopecia areata, the researchers applied high-throughput TCRbeta sequencing to both the C3H/HeJ mouse model and human patients. TCRbeta CDR3 regions were amplified by immunoSEQ multiplex PCR using 35 Vbeta forward and 13 Jbeta reverse primers. Scalp clonality was compared across normal scalp (n=4), patchy alopecia areata scalp (n=8), and alopecia totalis/universalis scalp (n=8). In humans, TCRbeta sequencing was performed on scalp tissue and on sorted CD4+ and CD8+ peripheral blood T cells from healthy controls and from patients with patchy or totalis/universalis alopecia areata. RNA came from the PAXgene miRNA kit for fixed scalp, the miRNeasy kit for PBMCs, and the RNeasy kit for mouse skin.

The investigation overall reported the following: Resident alphabeta T cells in normal human skin are also sequenced, complicating scalp TCR repertoire analysis, unlike mouse skin dominated by gammadelta T cells. Shared TCR sequences between patients were less evident than in mice, which may be partly attributable to HLA diversity in the patient population. Compared with normal scalp, lesional scalp had higher clonality and more expanded CD8+ clones, particularly in alopecia totalis/universalis, a pattern that suggests antigenic drive.

Worth noting for this clone: It has no known antigen specificity. No clone much larger than this one lies a single base away; base qualities are absent.

Receptor libraries were prepared by the immunoSEQ multiplex PCR assay. RNA was extracted from all samples and reverse transcribed into cDNA, which served as template for TCR sequencing. First-strand cDNA was synthesized with SuperScript III using a 2:1 mix of oligo-dT and random hexamers. A synthetic immune receptor repertoire was used to measure amplification bias, and any remaining bias was corrected computationally. The authors' analysis ran thus. Raw reads were preprocessed to remove errors, and CDR3 was defined according to IMGT conventions as the region from the conserved cysteine to phenylalanine. To get clonality, Shannon entropy was normalized by log2 of the number of productive unique TCRs and the result was subtracted from 1. Whether scalp clones were CD4 or CD8 was inferred by matching scalp TCRbeta sequences against CD4 and CD8 repertoires sorted from blood. TCRdb holds this immuneACCESS table with in-frame rearrangements only. Some clones are missing; in checked studies, unresolved V genes explain under half, and the rest has no known cause. D and trimming were read from the DNA, whereas the V and J calls and clone size are those reported in that table. The sample table shows a few hundred thousand clones, and roughly 56% are seen once. Of the sample, about 5.3% falls within the top ten clones.

PBMCs were separated by density centrifugation and stained for CD3, CD4 and CD8, after which CD4+ and CD8+ T cells were sorted on a FACSAria. Scalp biopsies and blood samples were obtained from unaffected controls. The sequence was collected from a human donor in good health. Material for sequencing was CD8+ T cells sorted from blood.

CDR3 loop: CSVESGGVNNEQFF. Here is the DNA: TGCAGCGTTGAGTCCGGGGGGGTAAACAATGAGCAGTTCTTC. The chain is made from TRBV29-1 and TRBJ2-1; TRBD2 agrees with 8 junctional bases. Trimming accounts for 3 bases at V and 5 bases at J, while the number of junction bases matched to no gene is 6. As encoded in the germline V gene, CDR1 is SQVTM while CDR2 is ANQGSEA. Reading from cysteine to phenylalanine, the CDR3 counts 14 amino acids. Only the CDR3 portion is preserved as DNA: 42 bases, with reading frame beginning at the first base.